Here is one TCR beta chain with its context. CDR1 and CDR2 from the germline V gene are SGHTA and FQGNSA. V was shortened by 2 bases and J by 6 bases, with 10 bases between the two germline ends. This CDR3 has 13 amino acids. The source of the sample is a study of beta chain features in type 1 diabetes. The sequenced template was cDNA made from the entire isolated RNA. Only in-frame clones appear in the TCRdb table, and some are missing; sequencing was by immunoSEQ multiplex PCR. The sample shows 120,000 to 150,000 clones, roughly 50% of them seen only once. The sample comprised Tregs from blood. The chain has TRBV7-2 and TRBJ1-2; D remains unclear. This clonotype originated in a man aged 18 to 29 in good health. For the CDR3, the DNA is TGTGCCAGCAGCTTATCGGCGCAGGATGGCTACACCTTC. Its translation: CASSLSAQDGYTF.